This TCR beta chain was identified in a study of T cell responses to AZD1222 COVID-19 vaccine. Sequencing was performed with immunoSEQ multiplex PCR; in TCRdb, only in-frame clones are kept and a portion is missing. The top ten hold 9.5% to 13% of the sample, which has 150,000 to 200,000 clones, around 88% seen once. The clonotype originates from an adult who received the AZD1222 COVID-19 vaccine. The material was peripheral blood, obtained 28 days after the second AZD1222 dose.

Here the CDR3 DNA reads TGTGCCAGCAGCGTACTAGCGGGGACCTACAATGAGCAGTTCTTC. Protein sequence: CASSVLAGTYNEQFF. The gene calls are TRBV6-2 or TRBV6-3 and TRBJ2-1; the match to TRBD2 covers 10 bases. Germline trimming cut 6 bases from V and 2 bases from J; bases unmatched to any gene: 4. From germline, CDR1 is MNHEY and CDR2 SVGEGT. This CDR3 is 15 amino acids long.